This record covers a single TCR beta chain. This sample stems from a study of shared T cell receptors in the human thymus. The protocol was immunoSEQ multiplex PCR, while the TCRdb copy is restricted to in-frame clones and leaves out a portion. The repertoire holds hundreds of thousands of clones, with about 89% as singletons. CDR1 is ENHRY, CDR2 SYGVKD, per germline. The CDR3 has 22 residues. V shed 2 bases and J 0 bases; nucleotides not matched to a gene: 20. This sample was shared with a second study, whose subject was human thymus T cells. That paper notes: Having surgery to correct congenital heart defects, healthy Finnish infants acted as the donors. Resections from corrective heart surgery supplied the thymus tissue. Apparent skewing of V and J gene usage characterized both thymic and blood repertoires. Unrelated individuals had highly overlapping thymic repertoires, as reported in related research.

This receptor was identified in a boy under two years old with a congenital heart defect. This chain connects TRBV10-3 to TRBJ1-5; TRBD1 matches 9 bases. The sequencing input was thymocytes. CDR3 DNA: TGTGCCATCAGTGAGGGGTTTCGGACCCGGGACAGGGTGGTCTATAGCAATCAGCCCCAGCATTTT. This translates into CAISEGFRTRDRVVYSNQPQHF.